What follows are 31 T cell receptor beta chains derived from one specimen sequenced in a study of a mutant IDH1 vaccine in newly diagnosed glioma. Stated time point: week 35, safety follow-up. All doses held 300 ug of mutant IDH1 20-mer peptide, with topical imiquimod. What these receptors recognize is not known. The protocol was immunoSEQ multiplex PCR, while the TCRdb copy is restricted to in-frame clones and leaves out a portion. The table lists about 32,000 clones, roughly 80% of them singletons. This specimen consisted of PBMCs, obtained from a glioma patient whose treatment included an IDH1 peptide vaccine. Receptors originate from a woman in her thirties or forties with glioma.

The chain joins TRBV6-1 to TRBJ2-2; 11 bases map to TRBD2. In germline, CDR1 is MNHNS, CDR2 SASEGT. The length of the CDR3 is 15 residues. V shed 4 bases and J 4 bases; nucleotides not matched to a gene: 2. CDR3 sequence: CASSVAGGPTGELFF. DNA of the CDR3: TGTGCCAGCAGTGTAGCGGGGGGGCCCACCGGGGAGCTGTTTTTT.

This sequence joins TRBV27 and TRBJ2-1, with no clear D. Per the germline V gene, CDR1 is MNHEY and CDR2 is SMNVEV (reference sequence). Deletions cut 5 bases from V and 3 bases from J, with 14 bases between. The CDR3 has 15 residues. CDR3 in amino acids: CASSGTLGGYNEQFF. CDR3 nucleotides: TGTGCCAGCAGTGGAACCTTGGGCGGCTACAATGAGCAGTTCTTC.

In nucleotides, the CDR3 is TGTGCCAGCAGTGACTCAAGTGGGGTCAGCGGGGAGCTGTTTTTT. Amino acids: CASSDSSGVSGELFF. The chain has TRBV6-4 and TRBJ2-2, with D unresolved. Trimming removed 0 bases from V and 7 bases from J, with 12 bases in between. The CDR3 length is 15 residues. Germline V gives CDR1 MRHNA, CDR2 SNTAGT.

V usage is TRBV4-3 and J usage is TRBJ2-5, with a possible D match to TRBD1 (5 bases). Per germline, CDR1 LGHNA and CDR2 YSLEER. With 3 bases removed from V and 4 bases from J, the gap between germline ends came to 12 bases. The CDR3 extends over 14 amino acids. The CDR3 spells CASSQVQGGETQYF. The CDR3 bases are TGCGCCAGCAGCCAGGTGCAGGGCGGAGAGACCCAGTACTTC.

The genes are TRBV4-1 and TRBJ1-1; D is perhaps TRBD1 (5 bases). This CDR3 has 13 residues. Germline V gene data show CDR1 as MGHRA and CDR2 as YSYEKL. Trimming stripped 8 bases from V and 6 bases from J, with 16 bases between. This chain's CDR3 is CASARVSGAEAFF. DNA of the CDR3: TGCGCCAGCGCTCGGGTATCGGGGGCTGAAGCTTTCTTT.

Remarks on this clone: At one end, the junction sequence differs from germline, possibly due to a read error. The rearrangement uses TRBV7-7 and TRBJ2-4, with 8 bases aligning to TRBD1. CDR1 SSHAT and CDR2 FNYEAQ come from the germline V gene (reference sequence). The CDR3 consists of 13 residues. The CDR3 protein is CASSFKTGDIQYF. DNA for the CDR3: TGTGCTAGCAGCTTCAAGACAGGGGACATTCAGTACTTC.

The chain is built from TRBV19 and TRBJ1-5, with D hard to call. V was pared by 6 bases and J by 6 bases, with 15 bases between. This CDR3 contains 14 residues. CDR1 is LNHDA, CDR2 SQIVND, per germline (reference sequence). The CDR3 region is CASSPTGGGQPQHF. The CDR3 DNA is TGTGCCAGTAGCCCGACTGGAGGCGGTCAGCCCCAGCATTTT.

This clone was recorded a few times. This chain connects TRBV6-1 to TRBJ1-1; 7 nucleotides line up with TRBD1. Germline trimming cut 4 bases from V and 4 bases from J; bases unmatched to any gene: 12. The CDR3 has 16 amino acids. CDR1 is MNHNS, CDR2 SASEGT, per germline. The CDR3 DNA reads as TGTGCCAGCAGTGGCCTGGGACAGCGAGTGGGCACTGAAGCTTTCTTT. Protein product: CASSGLGQRVGTEAFF.

CDR3 residues: CASSLDGIYGYTF. Here the CDR3 DNA reads TGTGCCAGCAGCTTGGACGGGATCTATGGCTACACCTTC. V is TRBV7-8 and J is TRBJ1-2; D uncertain. With 3 bases removed from V and 4 bases from J, the gap between germline ends came to 9 bases. The CDR3 loop spans 13 amino acids. The germline V gene has CDR1 SGHVS and CDR2 FQNEAQ.

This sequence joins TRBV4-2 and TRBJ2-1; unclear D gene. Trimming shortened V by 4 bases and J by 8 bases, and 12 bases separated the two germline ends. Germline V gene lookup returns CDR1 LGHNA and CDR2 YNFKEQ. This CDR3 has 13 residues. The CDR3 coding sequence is TGTGCCAGCAGCCGAGCCCGATCCGATGAGCAGTTCTTC. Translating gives CASSRARSDEQFF.

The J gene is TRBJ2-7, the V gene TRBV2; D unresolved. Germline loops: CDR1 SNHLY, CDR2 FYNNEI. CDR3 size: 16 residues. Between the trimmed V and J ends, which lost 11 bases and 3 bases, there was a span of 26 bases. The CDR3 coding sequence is TGTGCCTGTCTAGTGCGTCCGCTCAGATCCGACTACGAGCAGTACTTC. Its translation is CACLVRPLRSDYEQYF.

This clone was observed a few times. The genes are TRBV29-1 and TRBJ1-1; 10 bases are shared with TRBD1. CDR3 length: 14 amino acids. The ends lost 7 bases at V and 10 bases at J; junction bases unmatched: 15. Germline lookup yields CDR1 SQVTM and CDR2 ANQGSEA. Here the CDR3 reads CSGAGTGAPEGAFF. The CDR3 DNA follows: TGCAGCGGAGCCGGGACAGGGGCCCCTGAAGGAGCTTTCTTT.

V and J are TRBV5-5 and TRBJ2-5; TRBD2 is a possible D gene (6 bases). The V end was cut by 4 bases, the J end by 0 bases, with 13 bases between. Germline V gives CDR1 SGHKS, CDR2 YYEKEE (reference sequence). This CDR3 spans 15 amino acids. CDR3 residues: CASSIRGTYQETQYF. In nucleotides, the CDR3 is TGTGCCAGCAGCATCCGGGGGACCTACCAAGAGACCCAGTACTTC.

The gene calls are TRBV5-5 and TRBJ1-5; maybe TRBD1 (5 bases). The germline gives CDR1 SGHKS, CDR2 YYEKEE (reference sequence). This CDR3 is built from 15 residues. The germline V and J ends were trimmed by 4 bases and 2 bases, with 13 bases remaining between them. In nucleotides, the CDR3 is TGTGCCAGCAGCGTATGGGGCGAGGGCAATCAGCCCCAGCATTTT. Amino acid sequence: CASSVWGEGNQPQHF. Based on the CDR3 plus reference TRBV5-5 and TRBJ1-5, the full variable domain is DAGVTQSPTHLIKTRGQQVTLRCSPISGHKSVSWYQQVLGQGPQFIFQYYEKEERGRGNFPDRFSARQFPNYSSELNVNALLLGDSALYLCASSVWGEGNQPQHFGDGTRLSIL.

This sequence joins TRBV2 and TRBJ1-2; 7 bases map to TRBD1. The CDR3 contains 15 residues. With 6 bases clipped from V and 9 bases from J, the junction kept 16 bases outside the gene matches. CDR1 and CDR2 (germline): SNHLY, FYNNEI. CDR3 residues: CASRPPGQKSGSYTF. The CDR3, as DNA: TGTGCCAGCAGACCTCCGGGACAGAAGTCGGGAAGCTACACCTTC.

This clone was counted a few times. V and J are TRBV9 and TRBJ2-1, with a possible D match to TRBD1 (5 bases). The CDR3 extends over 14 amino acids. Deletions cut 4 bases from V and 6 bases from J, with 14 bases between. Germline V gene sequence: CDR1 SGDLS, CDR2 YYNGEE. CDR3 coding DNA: TGTGCCAGCAGCCCCCGGACATATTCCAATGAGCAGTTCTTC. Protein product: CASSPRTYSNEQFF.

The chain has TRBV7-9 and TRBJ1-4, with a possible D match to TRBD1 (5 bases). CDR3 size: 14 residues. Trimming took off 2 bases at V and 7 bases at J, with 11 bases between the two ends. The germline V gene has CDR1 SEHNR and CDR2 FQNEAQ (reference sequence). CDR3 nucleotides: TGTGCCAGCAGCTTATTTACTGGGGGTGAAAAACTGTTTTTT. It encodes CASSLFTGGEKLFF.

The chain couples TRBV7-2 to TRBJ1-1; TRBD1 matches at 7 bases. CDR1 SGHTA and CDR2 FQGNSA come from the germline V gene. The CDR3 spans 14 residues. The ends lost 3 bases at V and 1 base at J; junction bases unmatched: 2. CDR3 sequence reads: CASSFGTANTEAFF. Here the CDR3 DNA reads TGTGCCAGCAGCTTCGGGACAGCGAACACTGAAGCTTTCTTT.

This CDR3 is CASSLRPQETQYF. DNA of the CDR3: TGTGCCAGCAGCTTAAGACCTCAAGAGACCCAGTACTTC. The chain recombines TRBV7-8 with TRBJ2-5; the D is unclear. This CDR3 spans 13 amino acids. Deletions cut 2 bases from V and 2 bases from J, with 6 bases between. Germline V gene sequence: CDR1 SGHVS, CDR2 FQNEAQ.

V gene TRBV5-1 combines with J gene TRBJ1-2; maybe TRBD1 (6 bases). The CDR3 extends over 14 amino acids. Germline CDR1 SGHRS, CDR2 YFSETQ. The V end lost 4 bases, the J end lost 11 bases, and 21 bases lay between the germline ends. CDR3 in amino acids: CASSPPAGQGGYTF. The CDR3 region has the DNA TGCGCCAGCAGCCCCCCTGCCGGACAAGGGGGGTACACCTTC.

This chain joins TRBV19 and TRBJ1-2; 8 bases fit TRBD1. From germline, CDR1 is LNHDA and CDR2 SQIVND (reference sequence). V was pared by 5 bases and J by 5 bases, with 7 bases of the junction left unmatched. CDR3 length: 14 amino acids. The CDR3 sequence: CASSPQGEGYGYTF. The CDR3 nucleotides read TGTGCCAGTAGTCCACAGGGGGAAGGGTATGGCTACACCTTC.

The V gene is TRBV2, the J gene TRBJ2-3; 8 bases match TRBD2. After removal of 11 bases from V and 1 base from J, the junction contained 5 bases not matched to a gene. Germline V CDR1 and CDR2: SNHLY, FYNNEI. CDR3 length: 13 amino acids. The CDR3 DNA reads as TGTGCCGCAAGCGGGGGAGGCACAGATACGCAGTATTTT. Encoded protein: CAASGGGTDTQYF.

This CDR3 is CASSLGTGRLNEQYF. The CDR3 nucleotides read TGTGCCAGCAGCTTAGGGACAGGACGGCTCAACGAGCAGTACTTC. This chain connects TRBV7-6 to TRBJ2-7; 7 bases agree with TRBD1. The CDR3 runs 15 residues. CDR1 and CDR2 (germline): SGHVS, FNYEAQ. J lost 5 bases, V lost 1 base, and 8 bases had no gene match.

The chain's CDR3 is CSVGDREYYGYTF. CDR3 DNA: TGCAGCGTAGGGGACAGGGAGTACTATGGCTACACCTTC. The rearrangement links TRBV29-1 to TRBJ1-2, with 9 positions matching TRBD1. This CDR3 has 13 amino acids. Germline CDR1 reads SQVTM; CDR2 reads ANQGSEA. V trimming: 6 bases; J trimming: 3 bases; junction bases outside the gene matches: 5.

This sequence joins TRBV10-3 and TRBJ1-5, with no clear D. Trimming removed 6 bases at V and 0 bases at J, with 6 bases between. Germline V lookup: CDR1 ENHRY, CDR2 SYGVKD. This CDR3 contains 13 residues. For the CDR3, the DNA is TGTGCCATCAGGGGAGGTAGCAATCAGCCCCAGCATTTT. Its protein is CAIRGGSNQPQHF.

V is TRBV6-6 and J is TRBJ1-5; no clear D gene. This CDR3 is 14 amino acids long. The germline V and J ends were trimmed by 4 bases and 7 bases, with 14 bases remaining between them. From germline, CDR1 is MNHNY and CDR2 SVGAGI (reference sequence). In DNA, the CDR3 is TGTGCCAGCAGTTTCGGGCTCGGGAGCCAGCCCCAGCATTTT. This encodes CASSFGLGSQPQHF.

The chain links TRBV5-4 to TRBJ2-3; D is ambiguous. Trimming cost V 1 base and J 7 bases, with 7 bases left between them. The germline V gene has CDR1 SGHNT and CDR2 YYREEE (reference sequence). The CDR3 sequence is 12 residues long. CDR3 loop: CASSLWLNTQYF. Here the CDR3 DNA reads TGTGCCAGCAGCTTGTGGCTCAATACGCAGTATTTT.

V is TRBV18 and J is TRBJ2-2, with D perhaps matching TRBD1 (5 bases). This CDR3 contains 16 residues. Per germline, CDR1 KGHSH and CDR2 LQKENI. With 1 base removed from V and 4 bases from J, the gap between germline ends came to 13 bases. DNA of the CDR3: TGTGCCAGCTCACCACAGGGGCAAGGGCTCACCGGGGAGCTGTTTTTT. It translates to CASSPQGQGLTGELFF.

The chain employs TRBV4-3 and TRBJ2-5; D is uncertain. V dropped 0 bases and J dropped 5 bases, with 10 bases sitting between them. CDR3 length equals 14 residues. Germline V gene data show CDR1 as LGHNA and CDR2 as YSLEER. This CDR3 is CASSQDWATETQYF. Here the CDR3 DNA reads TGCGCCAGCAGCCAAGACTGGGCAACGGAGACCCAGTACTTC.

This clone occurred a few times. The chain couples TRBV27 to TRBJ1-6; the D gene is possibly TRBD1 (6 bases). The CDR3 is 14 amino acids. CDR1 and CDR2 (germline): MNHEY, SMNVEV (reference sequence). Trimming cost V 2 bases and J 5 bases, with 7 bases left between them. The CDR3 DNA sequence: TGTGCCAGCAGTTTAAACAGGGATAATTCACCCCTCCACTTT. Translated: CASSLNRDNSPLHF.

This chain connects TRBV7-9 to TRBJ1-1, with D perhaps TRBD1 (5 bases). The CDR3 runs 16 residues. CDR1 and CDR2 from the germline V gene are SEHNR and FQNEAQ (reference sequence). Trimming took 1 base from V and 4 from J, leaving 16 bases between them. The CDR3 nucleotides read TGTGCCAGCAGCTTAGGGGAGGGGCAGGGAGCCACTGAAGCTTTCTTT. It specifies CASSLGEGQGATEAFF. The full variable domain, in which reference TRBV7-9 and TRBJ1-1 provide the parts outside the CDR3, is DTGVSQNPRHKITKRGQNVTFRCDPISEHNRLYWYRQTLGQGPEFLTYFQNEAQLEKSRLLSDRFSAERPKGSFSTLEIQRTEQGDSAMYLCASSLGEGQGATEAFFGQGTRLTVV.